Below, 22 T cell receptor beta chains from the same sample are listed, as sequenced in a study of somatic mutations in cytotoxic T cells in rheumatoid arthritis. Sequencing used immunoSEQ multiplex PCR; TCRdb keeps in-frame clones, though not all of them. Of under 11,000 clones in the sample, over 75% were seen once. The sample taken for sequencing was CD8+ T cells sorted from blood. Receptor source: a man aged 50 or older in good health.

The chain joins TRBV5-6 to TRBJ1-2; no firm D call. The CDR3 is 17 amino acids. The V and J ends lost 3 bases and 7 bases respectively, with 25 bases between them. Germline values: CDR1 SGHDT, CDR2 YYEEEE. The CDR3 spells CASSCNKDKPDLCGYTF. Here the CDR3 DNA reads TGTGCCAGCAGCTGCAACAAAGACAAGCCCGATTTGTGTGGCTACACCTTC.

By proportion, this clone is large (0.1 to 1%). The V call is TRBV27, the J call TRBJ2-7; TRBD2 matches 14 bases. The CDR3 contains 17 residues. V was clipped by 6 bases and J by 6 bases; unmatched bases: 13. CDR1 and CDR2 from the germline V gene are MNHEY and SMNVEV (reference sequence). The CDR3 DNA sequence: TGTGCCAGCAGCTCCGGGACTAGCGGGGGCTATAATACCGAGCAGTACTTC. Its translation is CASSSGTSGGYNTEQYF.

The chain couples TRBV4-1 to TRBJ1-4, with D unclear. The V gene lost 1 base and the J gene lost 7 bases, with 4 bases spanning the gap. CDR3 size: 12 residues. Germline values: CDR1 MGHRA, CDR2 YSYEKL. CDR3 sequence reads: CASSQGAEKLFF. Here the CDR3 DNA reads TGCGCCAGCAGCCAAGGGGCTGAAAAACTGTTTTTT.

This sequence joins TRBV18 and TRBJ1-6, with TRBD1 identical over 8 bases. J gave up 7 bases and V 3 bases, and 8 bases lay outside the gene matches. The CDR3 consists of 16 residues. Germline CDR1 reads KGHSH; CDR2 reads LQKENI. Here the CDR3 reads CASSPPGQGVNSPLHF. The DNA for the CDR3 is TGTGCCAGCTCACCGCCCGGACAGGGCGTCAATTCACCCCTCCACTTT.

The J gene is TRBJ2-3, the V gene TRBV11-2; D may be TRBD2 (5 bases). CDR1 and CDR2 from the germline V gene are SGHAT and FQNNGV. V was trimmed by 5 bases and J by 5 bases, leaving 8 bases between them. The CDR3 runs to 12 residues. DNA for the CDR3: TGTGCCAGCAGCCATGGAGGAGATACGCAGTATTTT. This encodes CASSHGGDTQYF. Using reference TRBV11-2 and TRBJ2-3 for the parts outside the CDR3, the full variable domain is EAGVAQSPRYKIIEKRQSVAFWCNPISGHATLYWYQQILGQGPKLLIQFQNNGVVDDSQLPKDRFSAERLKGVDSTLKIQPAKLEDSAVYLCASSHGGDTQYFGPGTRLTVL.

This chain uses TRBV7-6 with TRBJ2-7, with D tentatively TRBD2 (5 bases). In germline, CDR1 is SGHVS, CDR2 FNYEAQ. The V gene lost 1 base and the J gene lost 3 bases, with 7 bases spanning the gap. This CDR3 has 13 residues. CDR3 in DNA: TGTGCCAGCAGCTTAGTGAGCGGCTACGAGCAGTACTTC. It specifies CASSLVSGYEQYF.

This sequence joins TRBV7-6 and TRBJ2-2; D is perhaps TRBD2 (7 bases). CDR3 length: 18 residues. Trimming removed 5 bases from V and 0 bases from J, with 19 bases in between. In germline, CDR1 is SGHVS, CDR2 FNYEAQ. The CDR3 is CASSIRSGGPANTGELFF. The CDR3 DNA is TGTGCCAGCAGCATTAGATCGGGGGGCCCCGCGAACACCGGGGAGCTGTTTTTT.

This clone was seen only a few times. CDR3 nucleotides: TGTGCCAGCAGTTTAGCGAATAGCTACAATGAGCAGTTCTTC. Translation: CASSLANSYNEQFF. The chain employs TRBV6-5 and TRBJ2-1, with D tentatively TRBD2 (5 bases). Trimming pared 4 bases from V and 3 bases from J, leaving 10 bases between. This CDR3 is built from 14 residues. Germline assignment: CDR1 MNHEY and CDR2 SVGAGI.

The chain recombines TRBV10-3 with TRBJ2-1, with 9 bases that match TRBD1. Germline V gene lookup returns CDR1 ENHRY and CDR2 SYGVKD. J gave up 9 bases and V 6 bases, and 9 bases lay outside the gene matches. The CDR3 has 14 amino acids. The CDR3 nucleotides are TGTGCCATCAGGGGGGGACAGGGTCCCGGTGAGCAGTTCTTC. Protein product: CAIRGGQGPGEQFF.

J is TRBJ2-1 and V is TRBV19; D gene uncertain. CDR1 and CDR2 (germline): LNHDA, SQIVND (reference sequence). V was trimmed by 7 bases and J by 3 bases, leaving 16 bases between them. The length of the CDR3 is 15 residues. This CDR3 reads CASTLGYGLYNEQFF. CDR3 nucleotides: TGTGCCAGTACACTCGGCTATGGGCTCTACAATGAGCAGTTCTTC.

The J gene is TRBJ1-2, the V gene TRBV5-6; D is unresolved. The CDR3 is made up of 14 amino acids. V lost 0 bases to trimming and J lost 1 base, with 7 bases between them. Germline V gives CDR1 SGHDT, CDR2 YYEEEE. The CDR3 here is CASSLGNSNYGYTF. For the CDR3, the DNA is TGTGCCAGCAGCTTGGGAAACAGTAACTATGGCTACACCTTC.

The CDR3 nucleotides read TGTGCCAGCAGCTTCGGGACTAGCTCAGAGCAGTACTTC. Its protein is CASSFGTSSEQYF. V gene TRBV5-6 combines with J gene TRBJ2-7; 9 bases are a match to TRBD2. Germline-derived CDR1 and CDR2 are SGHDT and YYEEEE. This CDR3 has 13 residues. The V and J ends lost 2 bases and 7 bases, in that order; junction bases with no gene match: 4. The full variable domain, with the rest looked up from reference TRBV5-6 and TRBJ2-7, is DAGVTQSPTHLIKTRGQQVTLRCSPKSGHDTVSWYQQALGQGPQFIFQYYEEEERQRGNFPDRFSGHQFPNYSSELNVNALLLGDSALYLCASSFGTSSEQYFGPGTRLTVT.

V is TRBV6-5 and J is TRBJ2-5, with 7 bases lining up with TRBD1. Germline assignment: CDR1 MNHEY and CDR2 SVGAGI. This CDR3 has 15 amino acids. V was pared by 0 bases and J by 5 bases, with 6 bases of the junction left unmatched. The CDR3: CASSYSLGGLETQYF. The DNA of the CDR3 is TGTGCCAGCAGTTACTCATTAGGGGGCCTGGAGACCCAGTACTTC.

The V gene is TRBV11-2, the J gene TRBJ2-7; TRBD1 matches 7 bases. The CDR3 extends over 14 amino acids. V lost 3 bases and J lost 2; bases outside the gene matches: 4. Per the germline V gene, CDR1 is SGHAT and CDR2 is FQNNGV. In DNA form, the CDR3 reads TGTGCCAGCAGCTTCGGGACAGCCACCTACGAGCAGTACTTC. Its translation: CASSFGTATYEQYF.

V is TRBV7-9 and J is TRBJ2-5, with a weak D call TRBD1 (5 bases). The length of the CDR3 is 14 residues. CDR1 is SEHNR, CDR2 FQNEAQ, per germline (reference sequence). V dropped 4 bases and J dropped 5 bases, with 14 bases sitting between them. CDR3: CASSYPQGRETQYF. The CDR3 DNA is TGTGCCAGCAGCTATCCCCAGGGTAGGGAGACCCAGTACTTC.

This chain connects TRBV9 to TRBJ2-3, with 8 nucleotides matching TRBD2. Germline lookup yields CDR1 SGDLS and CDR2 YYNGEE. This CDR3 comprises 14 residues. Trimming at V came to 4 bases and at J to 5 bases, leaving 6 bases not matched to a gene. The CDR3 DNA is TGTGCCAGCAGCCGCGGGGGGCTGAGAGATACGCAGTATTTT. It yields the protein CASSRGGLRDTQYF. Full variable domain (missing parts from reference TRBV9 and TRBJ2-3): DSGVTQTPKHLITATGQRVTLRCSPRSGDLSVYWYQQSLDQGLQFLIQYYNGEERAKGNILERFSAQQFPDLHSELNLSSLELGDSALYFCASSRGGLRDTQYFGPGTRLTVL.

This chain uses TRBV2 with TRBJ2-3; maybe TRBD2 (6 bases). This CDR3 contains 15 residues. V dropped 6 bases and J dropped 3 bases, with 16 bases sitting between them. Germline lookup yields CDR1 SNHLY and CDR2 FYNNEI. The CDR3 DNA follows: TGTGCCAGCAGGGGGGACTCCTTTACAACAGATACGCAGTATTTT. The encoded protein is CASRGDSFTTDTQYF.

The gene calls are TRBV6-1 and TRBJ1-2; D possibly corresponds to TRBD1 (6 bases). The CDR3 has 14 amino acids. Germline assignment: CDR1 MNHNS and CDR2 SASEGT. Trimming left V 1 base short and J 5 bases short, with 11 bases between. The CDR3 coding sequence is TGTGCCAGCAGTGAAGGGGGGCGCGGGTATGGCTACACCTTC. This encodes CASSEGGRGYGYTF.

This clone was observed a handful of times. In DNA form, the CDR3 reads TGCGCCAGCAGCCAAATCGGTTTCTACGAGCAGTACTTC. As protein: CASSQIGFYEQYF. This chain connects TRBV4-3 to TRBJ2-7; D is ambiguous. Germline V gene lookup returns CDR1 LGHNA and CDR2 YSLEER. The CDR3 runs 13 residues. Between the trimmed V and J ends, which lost 2 bases and 3 bases, there was a span of 8 bases.

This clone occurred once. The CDR3 sequence: CASTKEAARGTEAFF. CDR3 in DNA: TGTGCCAGCACTAAAGAGGCGGCCCGGGGGACTGAAGCTTTCTTT. The chain links TRBV27 to TRBJ1-1; a weak D match, TRBD1 (5 bases). The CDR3 consists of 15 residues. Germline lookup yields CDR1 MNHEY and CDR2 SMNVEV (reference sequence). V lost 7 bases to trimming and J lost 5 bases, with 20 bases between them.

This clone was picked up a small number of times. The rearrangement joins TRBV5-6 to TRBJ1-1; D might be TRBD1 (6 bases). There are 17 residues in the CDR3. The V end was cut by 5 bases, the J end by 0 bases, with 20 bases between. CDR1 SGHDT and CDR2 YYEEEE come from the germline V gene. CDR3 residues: CASSPEQGGWVNTEAFF. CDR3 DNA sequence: TGTGCCAGCAGTCCCGAACAGGGCGGATGGGTGAACACTGAAGCTTTCTTT.

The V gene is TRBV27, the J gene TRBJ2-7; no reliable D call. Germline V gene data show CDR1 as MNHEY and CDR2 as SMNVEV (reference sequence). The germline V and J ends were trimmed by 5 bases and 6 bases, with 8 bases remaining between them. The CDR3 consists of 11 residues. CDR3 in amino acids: CASSAAGEQYF. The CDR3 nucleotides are TGTGCCAGCAGTGCCGCAGGCGAGCAGTACTTC.